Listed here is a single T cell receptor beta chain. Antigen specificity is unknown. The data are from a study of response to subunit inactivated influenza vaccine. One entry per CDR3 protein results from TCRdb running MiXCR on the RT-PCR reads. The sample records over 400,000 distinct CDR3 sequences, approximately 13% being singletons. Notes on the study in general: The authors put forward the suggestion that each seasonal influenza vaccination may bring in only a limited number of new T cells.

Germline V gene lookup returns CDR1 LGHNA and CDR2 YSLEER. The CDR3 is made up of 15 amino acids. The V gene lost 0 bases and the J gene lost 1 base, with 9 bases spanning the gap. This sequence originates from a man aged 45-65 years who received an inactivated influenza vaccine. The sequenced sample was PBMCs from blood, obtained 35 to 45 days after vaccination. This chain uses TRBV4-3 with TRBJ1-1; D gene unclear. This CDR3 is CASSQDSFKNTEAFF. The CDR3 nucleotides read TGCGCCAGCAGCCAAGACAGCTTCAAGAACACTGAAGCTTTCTTT.